This TCR beta chain derives from a study of cytomegalovirus exposure and HLA in healthy donors. Looking at the study overall: In an early release, HLA-typed donors contributed some 88 million unique TCR sequences.

This CDR3 spans 14 amino acids. Trimming stripped 1 base from V and 1 base from J, with 7 bases between. CDR1 and CDR2 from the germline V gene are PRHDT and FYEKMQ (reference sequence). Overall study results and limits: Presence/absence results assume similar sequencing depth per donor, which may not hold.

PCR was performed using 60 Vbeta and 13 Jbeta primers. Sequencing was performed with immunoSEQ multiplex PCR; in TCRdb, only in-frame clones are kept and a portion is missing. Seen here are some 65,000 clones, 60% to 80% observed once, and the top ten hold around 2.7%. The table lists this clone with a few counts. Its cognate antigen is unknown. Sequenced sample: PBMCs. The receptor was isolated from a man under 40 in good health and CMV-seronegative. J is TRBJ1-1 and V is TRBV13; D is unclear. This CDR3 is CASSLDGWNTEAFF. In nucleotides, the CDR3 is TGTGCCAGCAGCTTAGACGGTTGGAACACTGAAGCTTTCTTT.